A selection of T cell receptor beta chains follows, all from one sample in a study of brain T cells in children with intractable seizures. Profiled with immunoSEQ multiplex PCR; TCRdb holds only in-frame clones, not every one. The table includes under 150,000 clones, 85% to 95% detected once. This sample comprised peripheral blood, obtained at surgery. These receptors all stem from a boy under three years old with hemimegalencephaly and intractable seizures. The CDR3 runs from the conserved cysteine through the conserved F or W. Each record gives: V gene, J gene, D gene, clone size, CDR3 protein, CDR3 DNA. D genes are given only for firm matches. A clone size is listed for some rows: how often the clone was seen (once, few, many), or a class if it is expanded.

>TRBV27|TRBJ2-6|NA|NA
CASTTGANVLTF
TGTGCCAGCACGACTGGGGCCAACGTCCTGACTTTC
>TRBV28|TRBJ2-5|NA|NA
CASSLHLQGPGTQYF
TGTGCCAGCAGTTTACACCTGCAGGGGCCGGGGACCCAGTACTTC
>TRBV5-1|TRBJ1-2|TRBD1|once
CASSFGRGDYGYTF
TGCGCCAGCAGCTTCGGCAGGGGGGACTATGGCTACACCTTC
>TRBV12-5|TRBJ2-7|NA|NA
CASGPSGLGGEQYF
TGTGCTAGCGGGCCATCGGGACTTGGGGGAGAGCAGTACTTC
>TRBV6-8|TRBJ1-1|NA|NA
CASSSRAEAFF
TGTGCCAGCAGTTCACGAGCTGAAGCTTTCTTT
>TRBV5-8|TRBJ2-3|NA|NA
CASSPTLGVYSYTDTQYF
TGTGCCAGCAGCCCCACCCTGGGTGTGTATAGCTACACAGATACGCAGTATTTT
>TRBV9|TRBJ2-3|NA|many
CASSVTAGAIDTQYF
TGTGCCAGCAGCGTAACGGCTGGCGCGATAGATACGCAGTATTTT
>TRBV6-5|TRBJ2-1|NA|NA
CASSYGGVGDNEQFF
TGTGCCAGCAGTTATGGGGGCGTGGGGGACAATGAGCAGTTCTTC
>TRBV28|TRBJ1-5|NA|NA
CASSTYSNQPQHF
TGTGCCAGCAGTACGTATAGCAATCAGCCCCAGCATTTT
>TRBV7-6|TRBJ2-7|TRBD1|NA
CASTEGAGVTYEQYF
TGTGCCAGCACCGAGGGGGCAGGGGTTACCTACGAGCAGTACTTC
>TRBV12-5|TRBJ2-5|NA|NA
CASGLTDIQETQYF
TGTGCTAGTGGTTTGACCGACATCCAAGAGACCCAGTACTTC
>TRBV2|TRBJ1-2|TRBD1|NA
CASSELGTGGGYTF
TGTGCCAGCAGTGAACTCGGGACAGGTGGCGGCTACACCTTC
>TRBV6-5|TRBJ2-1|TRBD2|NA
CAGTSGNGNEQFF
TGTGCCGGTACTAGCGGGAATGGTAATGAGCAGTTCTTC
>TRBV4-1|TRBJ2-1|NA|NA
CASSQDPRGNRYNEQFF
TGCGCCAGCAGCCAAGATCCCCGGGGGAATCGCTACAATGAGCAGTTCTTC
>TRBV28|TRBJ2-5|NA|NA
CASSLPGNQETQYF
TGTGCCAGCAGTTTACCGGGAAATCAAGAGACCCAGTACTTC
>TRBV9|TRBJ2-3|TRBD2|NA
CASSVSGRVSTDTQYF
TGTGCCAGCAGCGTTAGCGGGAGGGTCAGCACAGATACGCAGTATTTT
>TRBV15|TRBJ1-2|NA|NA
CATSRVATVGDYGYTF
TGTGCCACCAGCAGAGTCGCGACAGTAGGGGACTATGGCTACACCTTC
>TRBV6-1|TRBJ1-2|NA|NA
CASSERGWVANYGYTF
TGTGCCAGCAGTGAGCGGGGGTGGGTAGCTAACTATGGCTACACCTTC
>TRBV5-3|TRBJ2-1|NA|NA
CARSVGFFGNEQFF
TGTGCCAGAAGCGTAGGATTCTTCGGCAATGAGCAGTTCTTC
>TRBV19|TRBJ1-2|NA|NA
CASSIGADYGYTF
TGTGCCAGTAGTATCGGAGCTGACTATGGCTACACCTTC
>TRBV19|TRBJ2-3|NA|once
CASSPGSVTDTQYF
TGTGCCAGTAGTCCAGGGAGTGTGACAGATACGCAGTATTTT
>TRBV7-9|TRBJ2-5|TRBD1|NA
CASSTGVRASETQYF
TGTGCCAGCAGCACAGGGGTCAGGGCGTCGGAGACCCAGTACTTC
>TRBV11-2|TRBJ2-1|NA|NA
CASGFIYNEQFF
TGTGCCAGCGGGTTTATTTACAATGAGCAGTTCTTC
>TRBV6-5|TRBJ2-1|TRBD2|NA
CATTLAGGINEQFF
TGTGCCACCACCCTAGCGGGAGGGATCAATGAGCAGTTCTTC
>TRBV7-9|TRBJ2-3|NA|NA
CASSLAWATDTQYF
TGTGCCAGCAGCTTAGCGTGGGCCACAGATACGCAGTATTTT
>TRBV30|TRBJ2-1|TRBD2|NA
CAWSFEPGGQFF
TGTGCCTGGAGTTTCGAACCGGGGGGGCAGTTCTTC
>TRBV6-2/TRBV6-3|TRBJ2-6|NA|once
CASSYGGLSGANVLTF
TGTGCCAGCAGTTACGGGGGACTGTCTGGGGCCAACGTCCTGACTTTC
>TRBV29-1|TRBJ2-5|TRBD2|once
CSVEGGRRETQYF
TGCAGCGTTGAGGGGGGGAGGCGGGAGACCCAGTACTTC
>TRBV30|TRBJ2-2|NA|NA
CAWSVGAANTGELFF
TGTGCCTGGAGTGTCGGTGCGGCCAACACCGGGGAGCTGTTTTTT
>TRBV5-4|TRBJ1-5|NA|NA
CASSLWGGTDQPQHF
TGTGCCAGCAGCTTGTGGGGGGGGACGGATCAGCCCCAGCATTTT
>TRBV18|TRBJ1-3|NA|NA
CASSPKRQGDTIYF
TGTGCCAGCTCACCAAAAAGGCAGGGAGACACCATATATTTT
>TRBV15|TRBJ2-1|TRBD2|NA
CATSNERESFGHEQFF
TGTGCCACCAGCAATGAGCGGGAGTCGTTCGGCCATGAGCAGTTCTTC
>TRBV4-3|TRBJ2-1|TRBD1|NA
CASSHYRDRGNEQFF
TGCGCCAGCAGCCATTACCGGGACAGGGGTAATGAGCAGTTCTTC
>TRBV4-2|TRBJ2-1|TRBD2|NA
CASSQVDSGRASVFF
TGTGCCAGCAGCCAAGTGGATAGCGGGAGGGCCTCCGTGTTCTTC
>TRBV27|TRBJ2-2|NA|NA
CASSLTPSGHQSDGELFF
TGTGCCAGCAGCCTTACCCCGTCGGGGCACCAATCCGACGGGGAGCTGTTTTTT
>TRBV11-2|TRBJ2-7|NA|NA
CASSLNRAGEQYF
TGTGCCAGCAGCTTAAACAGGGCGGGCGAGCAGTACTTC
>TRBV28|TRBJ1-5|NA|NA
CASRPAGVSNQPQHF
TGTGCCAGCAGGCCCGCCGGGGTTAGCAATCAGCCCCAGCATTTT
>TRBV27|TRBJ2-7|NA|NA
CASSPSAGYTYEQYF
TGTGCCAGCAGCCCCTCCGCGGGTTATACCTACGAGCAGTACTTC
>TRBV5-1|TRBJ2-7|TRBD1|NA
CASSLPGQASIYEQYF
TGCGCCAGCAGCTTACCCGGACAGGCTAGTATCTACGAGCAGTACTTC
>TRBV9|TRBJ2-7|TRBD1|once
CASSPRGDRGPPSSYEQYF
TGTGCCAGCAGCCCAAGAGGGGACAGGGGTCCCCCCAGCTCCTACGAGCAGTACTTC
>TRBV10-2|TRBJ2-7|NA|NA
CATQHTAPLHEQYF
TGCGCCACCCAACACACCGCCCCACTCCACGAGCAGTACTTC
>TRBV13|TRBJ1-2|NA|NA
CASSHRTDILPETF
TGTGCCAGCAGCCATAGGACCGATATTTTGCCTGAAACCTTC
>TRBV28|TRBJ2-5|NA|NA
CANPGCGQETQYF
TGTGCCAACCCCGGTTGCGGACAAGAGACCCAGTACTTC
>TRBV11-2|TRBJ2-5|NA|once
CASSNHAGAAPRGTQYF
TGTGCCAGCAGCAACCATGCTGGGGCAGCCCCCCGGGGAACCCAGTACTTC
>TRBV5-4|TRBJ2-5|TRBD1|NA
CAAPGGTQYF
TGTGCCGCCCCAGGGGGGACCCAGTACTTC
>TRBV28|TRBJ2-1|NA|NA
CASRQGNEQFF
TGTGCCAGCAGACAGGGCAATGAGCAGTTCTTC
>TRBV28|TRBJ1-6|NA|medium-sized
CASSLLDSNSPLHF
TGTGCCAGCAGTTTATTGGACAGTAATTCACCCCTCCACTTT
>TRBV28|TRBJ2-1|TRBD2|NA
CASSFAGEVNNEQFF
TGTGCCAGCAGTTTTGCGGGAGAAGTTAACAATGAGCAGTTCTTC
>TRBV18|TRBJ2-3|TRBD1|NA
CASSARDRGDTDTQYF
TGTGCCAGCTCAGCAAGGGACAGGGGGGACACAGATACGCAGTATTTT